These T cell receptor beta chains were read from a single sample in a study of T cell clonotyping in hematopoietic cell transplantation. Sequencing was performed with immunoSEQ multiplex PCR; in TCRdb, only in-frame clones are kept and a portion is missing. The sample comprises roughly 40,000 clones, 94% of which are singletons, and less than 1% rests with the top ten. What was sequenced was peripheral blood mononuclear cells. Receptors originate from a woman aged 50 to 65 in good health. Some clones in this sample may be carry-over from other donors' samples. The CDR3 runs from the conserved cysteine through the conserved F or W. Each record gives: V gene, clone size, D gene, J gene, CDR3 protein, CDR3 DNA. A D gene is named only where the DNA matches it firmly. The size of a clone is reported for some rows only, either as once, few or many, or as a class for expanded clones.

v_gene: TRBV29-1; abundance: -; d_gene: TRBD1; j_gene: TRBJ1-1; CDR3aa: CSFSGTGIMNTEAFF; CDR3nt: TGCAGCTTCTCGGGGACAGGGATCATGAACACTGAAGCTTTCTTT
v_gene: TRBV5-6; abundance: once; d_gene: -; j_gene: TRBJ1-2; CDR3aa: CASSLGVGNYGYTF; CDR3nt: TGTGCCAGCAGCCTCGGCGTGGGGAACTATGGCTACACCTTC
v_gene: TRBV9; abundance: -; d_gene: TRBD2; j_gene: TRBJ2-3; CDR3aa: CASSAQPIAGGGDTQYF; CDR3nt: TGTGCCAGCAGCGCACAACCCATAGCGGGGGGCGGAGATACGCAGTATTTT
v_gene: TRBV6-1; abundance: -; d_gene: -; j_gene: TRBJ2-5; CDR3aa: CASSEGWGLGEETQYF; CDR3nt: TGTGCCAGCAGTGAAGGATGGGGTTTGGGGGAAGAGACCCAGTACTTC
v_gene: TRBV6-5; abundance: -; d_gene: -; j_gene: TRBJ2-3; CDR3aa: CACGDPDTQYF; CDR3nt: TGTGCCTGCGGGGACCCGGATACGCAGTATTTT
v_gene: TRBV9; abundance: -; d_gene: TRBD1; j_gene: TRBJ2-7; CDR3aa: CASSHRTGGYEQYF; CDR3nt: TGTGCCAGCAGCCACCGGACAGGGGGCTACGAGCAGTACTTC
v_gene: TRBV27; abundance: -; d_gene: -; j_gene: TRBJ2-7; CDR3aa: CASKKGRLANQSYEQYF; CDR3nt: TGTGCCAGCAAGAAGGGACGTCTAGCGAATCAGTCCTACGAGCAGTACTTC
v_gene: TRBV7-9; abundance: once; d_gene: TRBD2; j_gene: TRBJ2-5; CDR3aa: CASSLSSGGTETQYF; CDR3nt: TGTGCCAGCAGCTTAAGTAGCGGGGGGACGGAGACCCAGTACTTC
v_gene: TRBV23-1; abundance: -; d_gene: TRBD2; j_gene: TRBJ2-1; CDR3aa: CASSHRGTSHNEQFF; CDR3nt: TGCGCCAGCAGTCATCGGGGGACTAGCCACAATGAGCAGTTCTTC
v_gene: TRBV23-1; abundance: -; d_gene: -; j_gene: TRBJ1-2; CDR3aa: CASRWGGKKNYGYTF; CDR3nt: TGCGCCAGTCGCTGGGGAGGAAAGAAGAACTATGGCTACACCTTC
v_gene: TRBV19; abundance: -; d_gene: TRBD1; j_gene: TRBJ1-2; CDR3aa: CASSRTGNYGYTF; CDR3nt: TGTGCCAGTAGTAGGACAGGGAACTATGGCTACACCTTC
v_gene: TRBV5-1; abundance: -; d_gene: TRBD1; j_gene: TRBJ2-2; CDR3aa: CASSRTGRTGELFF; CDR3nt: TGCGCCAGCTCACGGACAGGGAGGACCGGGGAGCTGTTTTTT
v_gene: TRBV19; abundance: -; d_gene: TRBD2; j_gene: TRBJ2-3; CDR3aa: CASSIGEGTQYF; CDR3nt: TGTGCCAGTAGTATTGGGGAGGGTACGCAGTATTTT
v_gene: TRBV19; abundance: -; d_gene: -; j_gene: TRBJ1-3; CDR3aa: CASTATGNTIYF; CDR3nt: TGTGCCAGTACCGCGACTGGAAACACCATATATTTT
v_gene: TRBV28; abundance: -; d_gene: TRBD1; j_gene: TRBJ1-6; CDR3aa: CASLQGAGNSPLHF; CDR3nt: TGTGCCAGTTTGCAGGGGGCTGGGAATTCACCCCTCCACTTT